Listed below are T cell receptor beta chains from one sample, sequenced in a study of blood T cell repertoires in COVID-19. Clones were sequenced by immunoSEQ multiplex PCR, and TCRdb holds only the in-frame ones, with some missing. The sample consists of about 90,000 clones, 76% of them appearing once. Sequenced input: peripheral blood. These receptors were obtained from a man in his sixties or seventies with acute or convalescent COVID-19. CDR3s include the opening cysteine and the closing phenylalanine or tryptophan. The order of the fields is J gene, V gene, D gene, clone size, CDR3 DNA, CDR3 protein. D genes are given only for firm matches. Some rows have no size entry. The others give once, few or many, or a class for an expanded clone.

j_call: TRBJ2-1
v_call: TRBV10-1
d_call: -
clone_size: -
cdr3_nt: TGCGCCAGCAGTCCCGGGACACCTAGCAGTGAGCAGTTCTTC
cdr3_aa: CASSPGTPSSEQFF

j_call: TRBJ1-5
v_call: TRBV18
d_call: TRBD1
clone_size: -
cdr3_nt: TGTGCCAGCTCACCCTCAGGGGGTGGCAATCAGCCCCAGCATTTT
cdr3_aa: CASSPSGGGNQPQHF

j_call: TRBJ2-1
v_call: TRBV5-1
d_call: TRBD2
clone_size: -
cdr3_nt: TGCGCCAGCAGCTTGGAGGGCGGGGGGACCTACAATGAGCAGTTCTTC
cdr3_aa: CASSLEGGGTYNEQFF

j_call: TRBJ2-2
v_call: TRBV9
d_call: -
clone_size: -
cdr3_nt: TGTGCCAGCAGTGGCCTTCAGGGAAACACCGGGGAGCTGTTTTTT
cdr3_aa: CASSGLQGNTGELFF

j_call: TRBJ2-3
v_call: TRBV7-2
d_call: TRBD2
clone_size: -
cdr3_nt: TGTGCCAGCAGCCCCCTCGCGGGGGGCCTTATCACAGATACGCAGTATTTT
cdr3_aa: CASSPLAGGLITDTQYF

j_call: TRBJ2-3
v_call: TRBV24-1
d_call: TRBD1
clone_size: -
cdr3_nt: TGTGCCACCAGGGGGACAGGAAGCACAGATACGCAGTATTTT
cdr3_aa: CATRGTGSTDTQYF

j_call: TRBJ2-1
v_call: TRBV2
d_call: TRBD1
clone_size: -
cdr3_nt: TGTGCCAGCAGTGTAGTAGGGGGCAGGAATTCCTTAGAGTTCTTC
cdr3_aa: CASSVVGGRNSLEFF

j_call: TRBJ2-3
v_call: TRBV11-3
d_call: TRBD2
clone_size: -
cdr3_nt: TGTGCCAGCAGCTTAGGTCTGACTAGCGGGAACGCAGATACGCAGTATTTT
cdr3_aa: CASSLGLTSGNADTQYF

j_call: TRBJ2-1
v_call: TRBV4-2
d_call: TRBD2
clone_size: few
cdr3_nt: TGTGCCAGCAGCCTATCTCCCGGGACTAGCGGGAGGGGGGTTGAGCAGTTCTTC
cdr3_aa: CASSLSPGTSGRGVEQFF

j_call: TRBJ2-1
v_call: TRBV29-1
d_call: -
clone_size: -
cdr3_nt: TGCAGCGTTGAGGGGGGGCCCGATGAGCAGTTCTTC
cdr3_aa: CSVEGGPDEQFF

j_call: TRBJ1-2
v_call: TRBV2
d_call: -
clone_size: few
cdr3_nt: TGTGCCAGCAGCAAACAGGGAAGTGGCTACACCTTC
cdr3_aa: CASSKQGSGYTF

j_call: TRBJ1-2
v_call: TRBV15
d_call: -
clone_size: -
cdr3_nt: TGTGCCACCAGCAGAGATTGGGGGGTGGGATATGGCTACACCTTC
cdr3_aa: CATSRDWGVGYGYTF

j_call: TRBJ2-2
v_call: TRBV9
d_call: -
clone_size: -
cdr3_nt: TGTGCCAGCAGCGTAGGGACTCCAAACACCGGGGAGCTGTTTTTT
cdr3_aa: CASSVGTPNTGELFF

j_call: TRBJ1-6
v_call: TRBV30
d_call: -
clone_size: -
cdr3_nt: TGTGCCTGGAGTCCCAAGAAATCAGGGGAAACCTATAATTCACCCCTCCACTTT
cdr3_aa: CAWSPKKSGETYNSPLHF

j_call: TRBJ2-3
v_call: TRBV4-1
d_call: -
clone_size: -
cdr3_nt: TGCGCCAGCAGCCAAGATCCCGGAATTTCCAGGAGCACAGATACGCAGTATTTT
cdr3_aa: CASSQDPGISRSTDTQYF

j_call: TRBJ2-6
v_call: TRBV18
d_call: -
clone_size: -
cdr3_nt: TGTGCCAGCTCACCAGGGAGCGGACGGAGCTCTGGGGCCAACGTCCTGACTTTC
cdr3_aa: CASSPGSGRSSGANVLTF

j_call: TRBJ2-4
v_call: TRBV3-1/TRBV3-2
d_call: -
clone_size: -
cdr3_nt: TGTGCCAGCAGCCTAAAAAACATTCAGTACTTC
cdr3_aa: CASSLKNIQYF

j_call: TRBJ2-3
v_call: TRBV7-2
d_call: -
clone_size: -
cdr3_nt: TGTGCCAGCAGCCCCCAGGCCTTCACCCAAGATACGCAGTATTTT
cdr3_aa: CASSPQAFTQDTQYF

j_call: TRBJ1-2
v_call: TRBV5-1
d_call: -
clone_size: -
cdr3_nt: TGCGCCAGCAGCGCCGGACAGTACTCTTATGGCTACACCTTC
cdr3_aa: CASSAGQYSYGYTF

j_call: TRBJ2-1
v_call: TRBV11-3
d_call: TRBD2
clone_size: -
cdr3_nt: TGTGCCAGCAGCTTTTCCTATAGCGGGAGGGCCAGCTCCTACAATGAGCAGTTCTTC
cdr3_aa: CASSFSYSGRASSYNEQFF

j_call: TRBJ1-2
v_call: TRBV7-2
d_call: TRBD1
clone_size: -
cdr3_nt: TGTGCCAGCAGCTGGTTGAGGACAGGGGGCCACTATGGCTACACCTTC
cdr3_aa: CASSWLRTGGHYGYTF

j_call: TRBJ2-7
v_call: TRBV28
d_call: TRBD2
clone_size: once
cdr3_nt: TGTGCCAGCAGAGGTAGCGGGTCAAGTAAATCTTCCTACGAGCAGTACTTC
cdr3_aa: CASRGSGSSKSSYEQYF

j_call: TRBJ2-1
v_call: TRBV5-1
d_call: -
clone_size: -
cdr3_nt: TGCGCCAGCAGCTTGGATCGAGGTGAGCAGTTCTTC
cdr3_aa: CASSLDRGEQFF

j_call: TRBJ1-1
v_call: TRBV12-5
d_call: TRBD1
clone_size: once
cdr3_nt: TGTGCTAGTGGTTTGGCTATTGGGACAGCGGCCACTGAAGCTTTCTTT
cdr3_aa: CASGLAIGTAATEAFF

j_call: TRBJ1-2
v_call: TRBV5-1
d_call: -
clone_size: -
cdr3_nt: TGCGCCAGCAGCTTGGAACAGGCAGTTTCTGATGGCTACACCTTC
cdr3_aa: CASSLEQAVSDGYTF

j_call: TRBJ2-2
v_call: TRBV11-2
d_call: -
clone_size: -
cdr3_nt: TGTGCCAGCAGCGTAACTTTGGCCGGGGAGCTGTTTTTT
cdr3_aa: CASSVTLAGELFF

j_call: TRBJ1-1
v_call: TRBV12-3/TRBV12-4
d_call: -
clone_size: once
cdr3_nt: TGTGCCACCGTAGGGGCGGCGAACACTGAAGCTTTCTTT
cdr3_aa: CATVGAANTEAFF

j_call: TRBJ2-2
v_call: TRBV28
d_call: -
clone_size: -
cdr3_nt: TGTGCCAGCGGTTCCGTTCGGGAGCTGTTTTTT
cdr3_aa: CASGSVRELFF

j_call: TRBJ1-6
v_call: TRBV18
d_call: -
clone_size: -
cdr3_nt: TGTGCCAGCTCACAGGGTCTGTCCAGCGGTAATTCACCCCTCCACTTT
cdr3_aa: CASSQGLSSGNSPLHF

j_call: TRBJ1-1
v_call: TRBV5-5
d_call: TRBD1
clone_size: -
cdr3_nt: TGTGCCAGCAGTAACGGACAGGGGGCTAGGAACACTGAAGCTTTCTTT
cdr3_aa: CASSNGQGARNTEAFF

j_call: TRBJ2-3
v_call: TRBV5-1
d_call: -
clone_size: -
cdr3_nt: TGCGCCAGCAGCCTTACAGGGTACGGCACAGATACGCAGTATTTT
cdr3_aa: CASSLTGYGTDTQYF

j_call: TRBJ2-3
v_call: TRBV3-1/TRBV3-2
d_call: -
clone_size: -
cdr3_nt: TGTGCCAGCAGCCAGACCCTTAGATCTAGCGCAGATACGCAGTATTTT
cdr3_aa: CASSQTLRSSADTQYF

j_call: TRBJ1-2
v_call: TRBV28
d_call: -
clone_size: -
cdr3_nt: TGTGCCAGCAGTTTAGAGGGGGAGGGCTACACCTTC
cdr3_aa: CASSLEGEGYTF

j_call: TRBJ2-5
v_call: TRBV10-3
d_call: -
clone_size: -
cdr3_nt: TGTGCCATCAGTGAGTATGAGGAGACCCAGTACTTC
cdr3_aa: CAISEYEETQYF

j_call: TRBJ1-2
v_call: TRBV3-1/TRBV3-2
d_call: TRBD1
clone_size: -
cdr3_nt: TGTGCCAGCAGCCAAGCAGGGGGCGGCGGCTATGGCTACACCTTC
cdr3_aa: CASSQAGGGGYGYTF

j_call: TRBJ1-6
v_call: TRBV27
d_call: -
clone_size: once
cdr3_nt: TGTGCCAGCAGTTTATTTCTTGGGGGCGCGAATTCACCCCTCCACTTT
cdr3_aa: CASSLFLGGANSPLHF

j_call: TRBJ1-1
v_call: TRBV29-1
d_call: TRBD1
clone_size: -
cdr3_nt: TGCAGCGTCCTTAGGGGGCTGATGAACACTGAAGCTTTCTTT
cdr3_aa: CSVLRGLMNTEAFF

j_call: TRBJ1-5
v_call: TRBV2
d_call: -
clone_size: once
cdr3_nt: TGTGCCAGCAGTGACCCTGGCGGGACGAATCAGCCCCAGCATTTT
cdr3_aa: CASSDPGGTNQPQHF

j_call: TRBJ2-3
v_call: TRBV7-2
d_call: -
clone_size: -
cdr3_nt: TGTGCCAGCAGCTTAGATGGGACTAGCACAGATACGCAGTATTTT
cdr3_aa: CASSLDGTSTDTQYF

j_call: TRBJ2-3
v_call: TRBV30
d_call: TRBD1
clone_size: -
cdr3_nt: TGTGCCTGGAGCAGACAGGGGGGAGATACGCAGTATTTT
cdr3_aa: CAWSRQGGDTQYF

j_call: TRBJ2-5
v_call: TRBV2
d_call: TRBD2
clone_size: -
cdr3_nt: TGTGCCAGCACTAGACTAGCGCAAGAGAAAGAGACCCAGTACTTC
cdr3_aa: CASTRLAQEKETQYF

j_call: TRBJ1-5
v_call: TRBV11-2
d_call: -
clone_size: -
cdr3_nt: TGTGCCAGCAGCTTAGATAAAAATAGCAATCAGCCCCAGCATTTT
cdr3_aa: CASSLDKNSNQPQHF